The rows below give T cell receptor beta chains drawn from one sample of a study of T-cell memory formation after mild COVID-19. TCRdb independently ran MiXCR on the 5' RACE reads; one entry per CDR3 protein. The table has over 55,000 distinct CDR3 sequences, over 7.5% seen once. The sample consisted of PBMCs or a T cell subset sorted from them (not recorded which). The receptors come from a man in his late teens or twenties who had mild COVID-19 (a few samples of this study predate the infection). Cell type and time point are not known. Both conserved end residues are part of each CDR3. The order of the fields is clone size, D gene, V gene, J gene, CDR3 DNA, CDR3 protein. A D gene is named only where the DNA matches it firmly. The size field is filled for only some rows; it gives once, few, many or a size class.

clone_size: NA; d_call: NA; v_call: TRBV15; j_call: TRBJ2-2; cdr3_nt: TGTGCCACCAGCAGATCTAGGACTAACACCGGGGAGCTGTTTTTT; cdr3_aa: CATSRSRTNTGELFF
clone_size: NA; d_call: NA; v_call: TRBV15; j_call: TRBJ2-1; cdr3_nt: TGTGCCACCAGCAAGGTGACGGGGTGGGGGCTGTTCTTC; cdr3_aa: CATSKVTGWGLFF
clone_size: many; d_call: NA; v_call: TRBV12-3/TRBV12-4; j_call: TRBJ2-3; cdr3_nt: TGTGCCAGCAGTTGGGGGACCACAGATACGCAGTATTTT; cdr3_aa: CASSWGTTDTQYF
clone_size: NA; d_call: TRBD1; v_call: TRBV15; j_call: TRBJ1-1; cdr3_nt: TGTGCCACCAGCAGGAAACAGGGGTGGAACACTGAAGCTTTCTTT; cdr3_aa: CATSRKQGWNTEAFF
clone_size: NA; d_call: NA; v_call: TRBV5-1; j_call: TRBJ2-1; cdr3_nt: TGCGCCAGCAGCCACTCGACTAGTGGGATCTTC; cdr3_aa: CASSHSTSGIF
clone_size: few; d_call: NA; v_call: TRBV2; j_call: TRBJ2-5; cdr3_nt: TGTGCCAGCAGGGGAGACCAAGAGACCCAGTACTTC; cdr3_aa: CASRGDQETQYF
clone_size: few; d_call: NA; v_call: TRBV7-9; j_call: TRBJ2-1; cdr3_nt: TGTGCCAGCAGCCCCCCGAGGGGGGCGGTAAATGAGCAGTTCTTC; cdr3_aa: CASSPPRGAVNEQFF
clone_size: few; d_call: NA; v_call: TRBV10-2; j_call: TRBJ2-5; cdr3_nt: TGCGCCAGCAAAACGGGGGGCGAGGAGACCCAGTACTTC; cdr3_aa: CASKTGGEETQYF
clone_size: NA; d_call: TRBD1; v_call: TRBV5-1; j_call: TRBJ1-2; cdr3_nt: TGCGCCAGCAGCTTCGGGACAGGGGGCGATGGCTACACCTTC; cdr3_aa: CASSFGTGGDGYTF
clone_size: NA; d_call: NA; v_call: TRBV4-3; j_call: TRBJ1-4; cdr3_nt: TGCGCCAGCAGCCAAGGGGAAACTAATGAAAAACTGTTTTTT; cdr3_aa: CASSQGETNEKLFF
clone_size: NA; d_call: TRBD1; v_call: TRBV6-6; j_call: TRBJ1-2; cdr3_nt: TGTGCCAGCAGTCGCCCAGGGGGGCAAAGCTATGGCTACACCTTC; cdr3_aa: CASSRPGGQSYGYTF
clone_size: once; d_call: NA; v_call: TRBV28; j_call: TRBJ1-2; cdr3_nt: TGTGCCAGCTCTCTAGGGCTCTATGGCTACACCTTC; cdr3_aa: CASSLGLYGYTF
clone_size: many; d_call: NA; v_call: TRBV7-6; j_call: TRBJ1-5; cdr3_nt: TGTGCCACCGATCAGCCCCAGCATTTT; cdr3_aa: CATDQPQHF
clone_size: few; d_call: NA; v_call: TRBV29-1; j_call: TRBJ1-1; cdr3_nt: TGCAGCGTTGACACAGGGTCGTCCACTGAAGCTTTCTTT; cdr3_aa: CSVDTGSSTEAFF
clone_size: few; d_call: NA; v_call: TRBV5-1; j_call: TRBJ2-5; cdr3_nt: TGCGCCAGCAGCTTGGAGGGCGGGAAAGAGACCCAGTACTTC; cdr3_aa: CASSLEGGKETQYF
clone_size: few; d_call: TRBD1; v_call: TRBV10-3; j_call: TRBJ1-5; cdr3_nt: TGTGCCATCAGTTCAGGGGGCGGTCAGCCCCAGCATTTT; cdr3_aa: CAISSGGGQPQHF
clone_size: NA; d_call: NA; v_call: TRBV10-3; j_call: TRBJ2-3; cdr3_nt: TGTGCCATCAGTGGGTGGGAGCACACAGATACGCAGTATTTT; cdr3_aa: CAISGWEHTDTQYF
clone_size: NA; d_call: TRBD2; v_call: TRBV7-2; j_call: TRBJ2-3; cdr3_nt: TGTGCCAGCAGGGGCGGGGGAGGCACAGATACGCAGTATTTT; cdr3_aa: CASRGGGGTDTQYF
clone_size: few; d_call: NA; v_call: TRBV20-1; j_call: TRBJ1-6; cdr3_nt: TGCAGTGCTACACGCAGGGGTAATTCACCCCTCCACTTT; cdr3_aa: CSATRRGNSPLHF
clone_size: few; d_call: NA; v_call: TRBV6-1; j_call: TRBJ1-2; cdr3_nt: TGTGCCAGCAGTATCTCCAGCGGGACAAATTATGGCTACACCTTC; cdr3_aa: CASSISSGTNYGYTF
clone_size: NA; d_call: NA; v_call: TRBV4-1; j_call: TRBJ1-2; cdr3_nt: TGCGCCAGCAGCCAAGCAGAGTCAGCCCGGAGCTATGGCTACACCTTC; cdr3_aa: CASSQAESARSYGYTF
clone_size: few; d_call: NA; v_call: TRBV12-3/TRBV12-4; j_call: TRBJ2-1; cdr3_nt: TGTGCCAGCAGTTCGTCCCGGCGGGATGAGCAGTTCTTC; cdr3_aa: CASSSSRRDEQFF
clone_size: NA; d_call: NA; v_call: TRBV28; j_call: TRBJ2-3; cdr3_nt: TGTGCCAGCACCGCCCAAACAGATACGCAGTATTTT; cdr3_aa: CASTAQTDTQYF
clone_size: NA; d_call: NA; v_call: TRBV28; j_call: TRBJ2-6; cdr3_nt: TGTGCCAGCAGTACGTTCCTTGGGGCCAACGTCCTGACTTTC; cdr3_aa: CASSTFLGANVLTF
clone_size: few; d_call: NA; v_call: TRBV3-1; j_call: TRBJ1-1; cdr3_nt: TGTGCCAGCAGCCAAGATTTGCGAGACGATGTAACTTTCTTT; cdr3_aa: CASSQDLRDDVTFF
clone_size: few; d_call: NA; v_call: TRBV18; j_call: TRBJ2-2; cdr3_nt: TGTGCCAGCTCGGGGCGGACTGCTAACACCGGGGAGCTGTTTTTT; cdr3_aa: CASSGRTANTGELFF
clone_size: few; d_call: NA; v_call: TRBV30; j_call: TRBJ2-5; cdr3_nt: TGTGCCTGGAGGGCCCCCTCGGGGAATCAAGAGACCCAGTACTTC; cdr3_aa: CAWRAPSGNQETQYF
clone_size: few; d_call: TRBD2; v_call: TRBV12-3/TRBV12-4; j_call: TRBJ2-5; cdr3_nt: TGTGCCAGCAGTTCTAGCGGGGGGTATGAGACCCAGTACTTC; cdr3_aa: CASSSSGGYETQYF
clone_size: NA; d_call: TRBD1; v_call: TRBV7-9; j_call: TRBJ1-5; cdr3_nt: TGTGCCAGCAGCCCAGGACAGGGAGATCAGCCCCAGCATTTT; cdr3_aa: CASSPGQGDQPQHF
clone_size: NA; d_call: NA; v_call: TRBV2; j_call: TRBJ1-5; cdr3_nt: TGTGCCAGCAGACAGGGAGGGGGTCAGCCCCAGCATTTT; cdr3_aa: CASRQGGGQPQHF
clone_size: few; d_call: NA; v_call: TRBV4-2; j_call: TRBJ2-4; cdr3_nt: TGTGCCAGCAGCCGACCGTCCGAATCCAAAAACATTCAGTACTTC; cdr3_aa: CASSRPSESKNIQYF
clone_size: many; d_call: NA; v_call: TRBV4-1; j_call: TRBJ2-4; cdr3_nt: TGCGCCAGCAGCCAAGTCCCCCCCGGCAAAAACATTCAGTACTTC; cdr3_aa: CASSQVPPGKNIQYF
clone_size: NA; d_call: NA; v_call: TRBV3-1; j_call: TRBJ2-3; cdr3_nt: TGTGCCAGCAGCCAAGATGGGCTAGCAGCAGATACGCAGTATTTT; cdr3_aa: CASSQDGLAADTQYF
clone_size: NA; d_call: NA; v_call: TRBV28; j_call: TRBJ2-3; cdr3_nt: TGTGCCAGCAACCCTAGCGGCACAGATACGCAGTATTTT; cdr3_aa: CASNPSGTDTQYF
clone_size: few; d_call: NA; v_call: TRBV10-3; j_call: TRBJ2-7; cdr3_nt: TGTGCCACTCGGGGAGACTCCTACGAGCAGTACTTC; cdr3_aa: CATRGDSYEQYF
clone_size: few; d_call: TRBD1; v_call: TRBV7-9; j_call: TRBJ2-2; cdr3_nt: TGTGCCAGCAGCTTACAGGGGGAGAGCACCGGGGAGCTGTTTTTT; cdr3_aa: CASSLQGESTGELFF
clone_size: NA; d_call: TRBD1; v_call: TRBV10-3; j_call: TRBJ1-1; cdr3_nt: TGTGCCATCAGCCCAGGGGGGGTAAGGGACACTGAAGCTTTCTTT; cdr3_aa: CAISPGGVRDTEAFF
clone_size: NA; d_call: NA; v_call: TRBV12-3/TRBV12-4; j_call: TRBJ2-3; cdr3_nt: TGTGCCAGCAGTTTGTGGCGGGACCGCACAGATACGCAGTATTTT; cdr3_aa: CASSLWRDRTDTQYF
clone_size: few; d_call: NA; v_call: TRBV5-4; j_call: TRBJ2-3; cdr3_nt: TGTGCCAGCCACAGGGGCACAGATACGCAGTATTTT; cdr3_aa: CASHRGTDTQYF
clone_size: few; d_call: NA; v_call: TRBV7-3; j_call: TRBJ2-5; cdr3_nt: TGTGCCAGCAGCTTGCAGGGCTGGGGGGAGACCCAGTACTTC; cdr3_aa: CASSLQGWGETQYF
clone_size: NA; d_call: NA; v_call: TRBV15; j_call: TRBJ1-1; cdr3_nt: TGTGCCACCAGCAGAGACCTGGGGTGGGACACTGAAGCTTTCTTT; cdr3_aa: CATSRDLGWDTEAFF
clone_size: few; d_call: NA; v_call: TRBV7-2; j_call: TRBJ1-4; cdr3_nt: TGTGCCAGCAGCTTACTTCCGACCGCGGGGACGGGAACTAATGAAAAACTGTTTTTT; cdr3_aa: CASSLLPTAGTGTNEKLFF
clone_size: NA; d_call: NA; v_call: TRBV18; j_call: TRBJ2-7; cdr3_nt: TGTGCCAGCTCACCAGGCGGGGGCGGCCAGAGGGAGCAGTACTTC; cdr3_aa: CASSPGGGGQREQYF
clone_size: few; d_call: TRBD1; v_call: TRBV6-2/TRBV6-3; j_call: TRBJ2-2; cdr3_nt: TGTGCCAGCAGTTCCCGGGACAGAGGGCCCGGGGAGCTGTTTTTT; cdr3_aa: CASSSRDRGPGELFF
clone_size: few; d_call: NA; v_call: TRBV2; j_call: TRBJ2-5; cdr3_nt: TGTGCCAGTCTACTCGGCCAAGAGACCCAGTACTTC; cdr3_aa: CASLLGQETQYF
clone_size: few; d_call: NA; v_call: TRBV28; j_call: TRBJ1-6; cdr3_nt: TGTGCCAGCACCCCCGGGGACACCCGTCATTCACCCCTCCACTTT; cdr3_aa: CASTPGDTRHSPLHF
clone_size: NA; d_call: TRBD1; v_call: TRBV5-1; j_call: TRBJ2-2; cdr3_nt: TGCGCCAGCAGCTTTGGACAGGTATACGGCCCCGCCGGGGAGCTGTTTTTT; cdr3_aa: CASSFGQVYGPAGELFF
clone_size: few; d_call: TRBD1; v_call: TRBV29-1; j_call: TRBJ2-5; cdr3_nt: TGCAGCGTTGTAACAGGGGGGTGGGGGACCCAGTACTTC; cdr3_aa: CSVVTGGWGTQYF
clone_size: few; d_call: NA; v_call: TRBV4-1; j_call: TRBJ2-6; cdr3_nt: TGCGCCAGCAGCCAAGATGCTGGGGCCAACGTCCTGACTTTC; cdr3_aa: CASSQDAGANVLTF
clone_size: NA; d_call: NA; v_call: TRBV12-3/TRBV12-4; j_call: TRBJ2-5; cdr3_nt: TGTGCCAGCAGACTAAACCGGGGGCAAGAGACCCAGTACTTC; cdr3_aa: CASRLNRGQETQYF
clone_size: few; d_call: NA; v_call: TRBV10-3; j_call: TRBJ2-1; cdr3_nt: TGTGCCATCGGGGGGTCGGACAGGCTCAATGAGCAGTTCTTC; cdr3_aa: CAIGGSDRLNEQFF
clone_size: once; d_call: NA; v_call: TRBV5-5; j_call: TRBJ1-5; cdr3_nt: TGTGCCAGCAGCCGTCAGGGCCAGGAGCAGTCCCAGCATTTT; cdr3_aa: CASSRQGQEQSQHF
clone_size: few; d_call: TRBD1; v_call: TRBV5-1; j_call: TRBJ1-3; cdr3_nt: TGCGCCAGCAGCTTGAGAACCGGGACAGGGAGTGGGAACACCATATATTTT; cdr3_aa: CASSLRTGTGSGNTIYF